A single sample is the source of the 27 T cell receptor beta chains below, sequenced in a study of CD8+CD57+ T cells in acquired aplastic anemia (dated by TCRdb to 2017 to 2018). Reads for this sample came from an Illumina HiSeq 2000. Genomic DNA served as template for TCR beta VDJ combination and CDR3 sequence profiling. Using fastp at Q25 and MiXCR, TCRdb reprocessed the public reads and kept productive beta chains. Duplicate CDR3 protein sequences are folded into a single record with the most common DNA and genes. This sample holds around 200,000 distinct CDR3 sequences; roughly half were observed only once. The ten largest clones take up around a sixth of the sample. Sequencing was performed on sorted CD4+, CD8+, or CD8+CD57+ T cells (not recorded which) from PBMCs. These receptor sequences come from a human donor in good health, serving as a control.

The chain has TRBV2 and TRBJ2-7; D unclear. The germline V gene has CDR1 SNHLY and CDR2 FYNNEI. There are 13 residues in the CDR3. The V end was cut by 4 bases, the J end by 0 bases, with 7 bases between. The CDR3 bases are TGTGCCAGCAGTGGCCTCGGCTCCTACGAGCAGTACTTC. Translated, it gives CASSGLGSYEQYF.

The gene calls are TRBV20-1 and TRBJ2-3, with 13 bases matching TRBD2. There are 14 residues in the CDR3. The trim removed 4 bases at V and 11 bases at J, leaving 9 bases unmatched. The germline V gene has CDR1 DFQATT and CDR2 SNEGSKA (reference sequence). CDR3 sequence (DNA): TGCAGTGCTAATCCGGGACTAGCGGGGTATGAGCAGTATTTT. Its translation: CSANPGLAGYEQYF.

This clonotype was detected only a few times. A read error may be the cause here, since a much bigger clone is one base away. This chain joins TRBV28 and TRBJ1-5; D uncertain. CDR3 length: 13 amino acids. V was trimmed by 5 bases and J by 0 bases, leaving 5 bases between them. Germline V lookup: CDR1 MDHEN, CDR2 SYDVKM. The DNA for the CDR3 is TGTGCCAGCAGTCCACGTAGCAATCAGCCCCAGCATTTT. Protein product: CASSPRSNQPQHF.

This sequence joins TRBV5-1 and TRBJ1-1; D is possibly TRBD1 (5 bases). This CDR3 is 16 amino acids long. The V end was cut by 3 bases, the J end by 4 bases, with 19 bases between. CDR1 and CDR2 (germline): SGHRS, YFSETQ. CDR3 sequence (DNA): TGCGCCAGCAGCTCTAACGTCGTTGGGGGGGGCACTGAAGCTTTCTTT. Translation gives CASSSNVVGGGTEAFF.

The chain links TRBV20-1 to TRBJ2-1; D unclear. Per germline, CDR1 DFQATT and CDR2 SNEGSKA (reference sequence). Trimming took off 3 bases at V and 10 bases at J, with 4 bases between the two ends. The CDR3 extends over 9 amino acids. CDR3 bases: TGCAGTGCTAGCAAGGAGCAGTTCTTC. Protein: CSASKEQFF.

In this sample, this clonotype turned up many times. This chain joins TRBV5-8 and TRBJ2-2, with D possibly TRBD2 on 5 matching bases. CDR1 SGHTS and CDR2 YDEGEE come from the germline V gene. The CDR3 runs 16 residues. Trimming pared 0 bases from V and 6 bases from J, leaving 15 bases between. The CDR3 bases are TGTGCCAGCAGCTTGGTACCGGGGTTTAATGCCGGGGAGCTGTTTTTT. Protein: CASSLVPGFNAGELFF.

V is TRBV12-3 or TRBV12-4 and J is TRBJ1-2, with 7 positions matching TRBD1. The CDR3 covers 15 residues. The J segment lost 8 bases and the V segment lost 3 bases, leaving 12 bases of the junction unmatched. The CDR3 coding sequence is TGTGCCAGCAGTTTCCCCCACGGGCAGGGGGAGGGCTACACCTTC. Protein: CASSFPHGQGEGYTF.

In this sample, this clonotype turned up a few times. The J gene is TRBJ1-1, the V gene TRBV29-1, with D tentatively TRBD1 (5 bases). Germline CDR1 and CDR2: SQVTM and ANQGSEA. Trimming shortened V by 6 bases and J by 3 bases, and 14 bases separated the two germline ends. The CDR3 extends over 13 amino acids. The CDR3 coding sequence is TGCAGCGTGAATCACTCCAGGGACACTGAAGCTTTCTTT. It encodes CSVNHSRDTEAFF.

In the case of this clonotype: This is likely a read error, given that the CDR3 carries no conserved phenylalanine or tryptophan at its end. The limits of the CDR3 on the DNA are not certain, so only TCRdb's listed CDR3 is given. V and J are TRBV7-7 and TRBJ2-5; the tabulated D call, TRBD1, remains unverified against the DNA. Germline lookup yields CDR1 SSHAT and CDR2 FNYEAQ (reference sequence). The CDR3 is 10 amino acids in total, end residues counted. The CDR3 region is CASSLGAAGT.

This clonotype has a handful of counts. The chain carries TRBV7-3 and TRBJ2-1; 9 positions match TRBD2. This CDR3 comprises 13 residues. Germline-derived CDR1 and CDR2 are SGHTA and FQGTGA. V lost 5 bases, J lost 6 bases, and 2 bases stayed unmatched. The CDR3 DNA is TGTGCCAGCAGCAGGCGGGGGGGCAATGAGCAGTTCTTC. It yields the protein CASSRRGGNEQFF.

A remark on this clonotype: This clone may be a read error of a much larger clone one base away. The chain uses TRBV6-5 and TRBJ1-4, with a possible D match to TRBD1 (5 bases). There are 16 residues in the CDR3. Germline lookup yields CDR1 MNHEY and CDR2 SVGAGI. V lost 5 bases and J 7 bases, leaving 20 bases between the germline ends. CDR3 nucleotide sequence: TGTGCCAGCAGTCCGGGAGGGGCCTCCTCTAGTGAAAAACTGTTTTTT. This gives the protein CASSPGGASSSEKLFF.

CDR3 protein: CASSFTETQYF. The CDR3 nucleotides are TGTGCCAGCAGTTTTACGGAGACCCAGTACTTC. The J gene is TRBJ2-5, the V gene TRBV12-3 or TRBV12-4; D remains ambiguous. This CDR3 has 11 amino acids. Between the trimmed V and J ends, which lost 3 bases and 5 bases, there was a span of 4 bases.

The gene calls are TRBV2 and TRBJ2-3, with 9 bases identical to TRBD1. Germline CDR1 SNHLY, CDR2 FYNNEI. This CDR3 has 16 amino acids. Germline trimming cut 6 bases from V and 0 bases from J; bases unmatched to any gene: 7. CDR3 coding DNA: TGTGCCAGCAGGTTATGGGGACAGGGCAGCACAGATACGCAGTATTTT. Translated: CASRLWGQGSTDTQYF. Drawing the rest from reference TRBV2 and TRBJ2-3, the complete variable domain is EPEVTQTPSHQVTQMGQEVILRCVPISNHLYFYWYRQILGQKVEFLVSFYNNEISEKSEIFDDQFSVERPDGSNFTLKIRSTKLEDSAMYFCASRLWGQGSTDTQYFGPGTRLTVL.

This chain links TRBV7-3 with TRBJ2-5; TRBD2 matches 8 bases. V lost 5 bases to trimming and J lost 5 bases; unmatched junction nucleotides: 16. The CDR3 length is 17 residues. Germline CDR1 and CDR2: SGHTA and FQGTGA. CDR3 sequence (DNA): TGTGCCAGCAGCCTTCGTCACAGCGGGGGACACGGGGAGACCCAGTACTTC. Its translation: CASSLRHSGGHGETQYF. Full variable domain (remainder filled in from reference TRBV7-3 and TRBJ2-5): GAGVSQTPSNKVTEKGKYVELRCDPISGHTALYWYRQSLGQGPEFLIYFQGTGAADDSGLPNDRFFAVRPEGSVSTLKIQRTERGDSAVYLCASSLRHSGGHGETQYFGPGTRLLVL.

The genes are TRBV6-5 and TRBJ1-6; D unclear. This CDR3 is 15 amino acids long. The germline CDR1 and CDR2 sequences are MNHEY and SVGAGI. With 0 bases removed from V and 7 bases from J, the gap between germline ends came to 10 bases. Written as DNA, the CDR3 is TGTGCCAGCAGTTACTCTACATCGTTAAATTCACCCCTCCACTTT. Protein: CASSYSTSLNSPLHF.

Written as DNA, the CDR3 is TGCAGTGCTTCCGTTGGGACAGTCAACTATGGCTACACCTTC. The encoded protein is CSASVGTVNYGYTF. The chain is built from TRBV20-1 and TRBJ1-2, with 7 nucleotides matching TRBD1. The CDR3 contains 14 residues. V shed 5 bases, J shed 2 bases, and the junction held 8 bases outside the gene matches. The germline V gene has CDR1 DFQATT and CDR2 SNEGSKA (reference sequence).

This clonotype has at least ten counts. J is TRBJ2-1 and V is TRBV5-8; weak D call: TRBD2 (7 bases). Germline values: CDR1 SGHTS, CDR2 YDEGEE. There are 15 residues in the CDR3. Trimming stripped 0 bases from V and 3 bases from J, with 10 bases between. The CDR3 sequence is CASSLDRDYYNEQFF. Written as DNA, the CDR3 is TGTGCCAGCAGCTTGGACAGGGACTACTACAATGAGCAGTTCTTC.

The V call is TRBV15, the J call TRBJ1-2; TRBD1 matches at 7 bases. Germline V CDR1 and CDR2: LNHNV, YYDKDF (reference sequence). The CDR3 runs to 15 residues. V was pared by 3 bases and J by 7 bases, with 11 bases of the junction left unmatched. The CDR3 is CATSRGTGVLCGYTF. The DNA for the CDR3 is TGTGCCACCAGCAGGGGCACAGGGGTCCTCTGTGGCTACACCTTC.

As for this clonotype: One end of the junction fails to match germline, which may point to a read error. The CDR3 protein is CASSLAPVASGRETQYF. DNA for the CDR3: TGTGCCAGCAGCCTAGCCCCCGTTGCCAGCGGGAGGGAGACCCAGTACTTC. The genes are TRBV10-2 and TRBJ2-5; 9 positions agree with TRBD2. This CDR3 comprises 17 residues. The germline gives CDR1 WSHSY, CDR2 SAAADI.

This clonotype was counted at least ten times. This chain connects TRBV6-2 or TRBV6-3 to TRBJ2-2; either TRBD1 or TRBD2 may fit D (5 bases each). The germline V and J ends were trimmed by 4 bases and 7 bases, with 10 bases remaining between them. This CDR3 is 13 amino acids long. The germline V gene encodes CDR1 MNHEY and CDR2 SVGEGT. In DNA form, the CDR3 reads TGTGCCAGCAGTTCGGGGACCGTCGGGGAGCTGTTTTTT. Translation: CASSSGTVGELFF.

In nucleotides, the CDR3 is TGTGCCAGCAGACCCGACAGGTCAGCGGCGGGAAACACAGATACGCAGTATTTT. This codes for CASRPDRSAAGNTDTQYF. The chain combines TRBV2 with TRBJ2-3; D is tentatively TRBD1 or TRBD2 (6 bases each). The CDR3 runs 18 residues. CDR1 is SNHLY and CDR2 is FYNNEI in the germline V gene. V dropped 6 bases and J dropped 2 bases, with 24 bases sitting between them.

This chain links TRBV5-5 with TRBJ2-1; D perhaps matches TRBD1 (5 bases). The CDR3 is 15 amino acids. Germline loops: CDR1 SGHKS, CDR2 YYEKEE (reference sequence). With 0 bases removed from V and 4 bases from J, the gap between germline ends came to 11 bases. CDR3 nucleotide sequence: TGTGCCAGCAGCTTGGGTAGGACAAAATACAATGAGCAGTTCTTC. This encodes CASSLGRTKYNEQFF.

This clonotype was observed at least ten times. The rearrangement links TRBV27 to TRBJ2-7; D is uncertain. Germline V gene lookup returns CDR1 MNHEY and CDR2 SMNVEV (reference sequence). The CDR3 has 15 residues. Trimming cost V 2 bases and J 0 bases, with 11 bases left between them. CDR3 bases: TGTGCCAGCAGTTTAAAGGTAGGCTTCTCCTACGAGCAGTACTTC. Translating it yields CASSLKVGFSYEQYF.

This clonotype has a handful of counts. CDR3 bases: TGTGCCAGCAGCCAAGGACAGGGTGGAAAACTGTTTTTT. This translates into CASSQGQGGKLFF. This chain connects TRBV3-1 to TRBJ1-4; 7 nucleotides line up with TRBD1. The CDR3 sequence is 13 residues long. CDR1 and CDR2 (germline): LGHDT, YNNKEL (reference sequence). J gave up 10 bases and V 1 base, and 3 bases lay outside the gene matches.

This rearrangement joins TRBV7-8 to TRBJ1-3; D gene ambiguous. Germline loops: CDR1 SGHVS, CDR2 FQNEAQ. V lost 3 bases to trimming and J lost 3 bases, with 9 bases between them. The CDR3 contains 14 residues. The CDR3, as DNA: TGTGCCAGCAGCTTTAGGGTGAATGGAAACACCATATATTTT. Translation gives CASSFRVNGNTIYF.

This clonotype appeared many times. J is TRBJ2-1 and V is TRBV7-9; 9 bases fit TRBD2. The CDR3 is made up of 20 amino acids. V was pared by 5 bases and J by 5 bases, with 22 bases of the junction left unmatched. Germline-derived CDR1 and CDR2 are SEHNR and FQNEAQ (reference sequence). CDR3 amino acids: CASSPSKLGIRGGGHNEQFF. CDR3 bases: TGTGCCAGCAGCCCATCTAAGTTGGGGATACGCGGGGGGGGGCACAATGAGCAGTTCTTC.

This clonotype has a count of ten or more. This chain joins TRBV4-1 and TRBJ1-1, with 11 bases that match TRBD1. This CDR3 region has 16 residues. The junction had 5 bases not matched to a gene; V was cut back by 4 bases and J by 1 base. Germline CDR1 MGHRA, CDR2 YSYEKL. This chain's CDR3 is CASSPGQGAKNTEAFF. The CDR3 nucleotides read TGCGCCAGCAGCCCCGGACAGGGGGCGAAGAACACTGAAGCTTTCTTT.